This T cell receptor beta chain was obtained from a study of blood T cell repertoires in COVID-19. Losses at the gene ends were 4 bases for V and 6 bases for J; bases not matched to a gene: 11. This CDR3 is built from 17 residues. The germline V gene has CDR1 SGHRS and CDR2 YFSETQ. Methods used by the authors: Reference gene primer amplification in the assay estimated nucleated cell counts. Profiled with immunoSEQ multiplex PCR; TCRdb holds only in-frame clones, not every one. The D gene and trimming were derived from the DNA, and the V and J assignments and clone size from that table. The sample records a few hundred thousand clones, around 86% being singletons.

The specimen sequenced was peripheral blood. The chain carries TRBV5-1 and TRBJ2-6; 9 nucleotides line up with TRBD2. The receptor was isolated from a man younger than 45 who had recovered from COVID-19. CDR3 loop: CASSAGGGPPEANVLTF. Written as DNA, the CDR3 is TGCGCCAGCAGCGCGGGGGGGGGCCCCCCCGAGGCCAACGTCCTGACTTTC.